Included here is one T cell receptor beta chain sequence, with context. Its cognate antigen has yet to be identified. No much larger clone is present one base from it, and per-base qualities are unavailable. Patients were not receiving therapy at sample collection, though earlier treatments ranged from chemotherapy, radiotherapy, surgery and immunotherapy to none. After thawing, cells went through T lymphocyte enrichment using a negative-selection kit, with EpCAM beads added for tumor-infiltrating lymphocytes. Memory CD8 T cells were sorted as CD8+CD4-CD45RA- cells irrespective of CCR7 expression. Before analysis, peripheral blood mononuclear cells were separated on a Ficoll-Paque PLUS gradient and then cryopreserved. Populations were sorted on a FACSAria II to more than 97% purity, and cell pellets were frozen without culture for TCR sequencing. This record comes from a study of CD39 and CD103 CD8 tumor-infiltrating T cells listed by TCRdb under 2018. For context, the study as a whole: The repertoire comparisons shown came from four patients: one with an HPV-positive HNSCC, one with an HPV-negative HNSCC, one with ovarian cancer and one with melanoma. Deep sequencing of TCRbeta CDR3 was used to compare the repertoires of CD8 TIL subsets, defined by CD103 and CD39, with those of peripheral memory CD8 T cells. Study-level results and caveats: DP CD8 TILs appeared more oligoclonal than DN and SP CD8 TILs and blood memory CD8 T cells, with top 30 clonotypes covering about 50-86%. Clonotypes from DN TILs largely overlapped with peripheral memory CD8 repertoires, while clonotypes from DP TILs were only rarely found in blood or uninvolved lymph node.

Genomic DNA was extracted with the DNeasy Blood and Tissue Kit from around 10,000 to 100,000 sorted cells per subset. The TCRbeta V-J or V-D-J regions were sequenced and mapped through the immunoSEQ service, and coverage above 10x per sample was achieved. The authors processed their data as follows. The analysis included only productive rearrangements exported from the immunoSEQ Analyzer platform, and clonality was assessed using the 500 most abundant clones. The Morisita-Horn similarity index and the Jaccard index were used to quantify the overlap in repertoires between populations. In about six cancer patients, Morisita-Horn similarity was measured between the TCR repertoires of CD8 T-cell subsets. This immuneACCESS table, as held by TCRdb, lists in-frame sequences with V and J called but not all clones. Of the missing ones, under half trace to an unresolved V gene in checked studies; the others have no known cause. The V and J calls and clone size come from that table; D and trimming were worked out from the DNA. Across this sample there are about 15,000 clones, with around 90% seen only once. Of the sample, 4.3% falls within the top ten clones.

Trimming at the junction amounts to 2 bases on V and 5 bases on J, and the germline ends lie 3 bases apart. The germline V gene provides CDR1 SGHVS and CDR2 FQNEAQ. Reading from cysteine to phenylalanine, the CDR3 counts 12 amino acids. Of all the DNA, just the CDR3 is kept, 36 bases in frame from base 1. The chain couples TRBV7-8 to TRBJ1-4; too little of a D gene remains to name it. This clonotype originated in a human donor with head and neck squamous cell carcinoma. What was sequenced was CD8+ T cells sorted from blood. Explained via the paper, the cell subset or site label denotes: total memory CD8 T cells (CD45RA-CCR7+/-) from blood or uninvolved lymph node. Here is the DNA: TGTGCCAGCAGCTTATTCAATGAAAAACTGTTTTTT. This yields the protein CASSLFNEKLFF.